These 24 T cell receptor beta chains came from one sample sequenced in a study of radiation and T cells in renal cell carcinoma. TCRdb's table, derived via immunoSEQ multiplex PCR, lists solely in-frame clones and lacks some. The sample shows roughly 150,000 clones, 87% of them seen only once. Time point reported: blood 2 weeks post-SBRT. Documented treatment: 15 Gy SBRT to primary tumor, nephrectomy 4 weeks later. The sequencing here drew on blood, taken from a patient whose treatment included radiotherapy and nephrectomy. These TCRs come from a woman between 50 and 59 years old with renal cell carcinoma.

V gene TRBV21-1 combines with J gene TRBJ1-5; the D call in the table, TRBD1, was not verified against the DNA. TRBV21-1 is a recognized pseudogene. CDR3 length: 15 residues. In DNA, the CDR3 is TGTGCCAGCAGCATGGGGACAGGGAAAAATCAGCCCCAGCATTTT. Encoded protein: CASSMGTGKNQPQHF.

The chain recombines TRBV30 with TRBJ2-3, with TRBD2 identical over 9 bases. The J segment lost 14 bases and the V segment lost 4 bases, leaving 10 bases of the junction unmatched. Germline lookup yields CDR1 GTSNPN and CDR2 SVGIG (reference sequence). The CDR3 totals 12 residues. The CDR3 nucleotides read TGTGCCTGGACGACTAGCGGCGGCAAGGGGTATTTT. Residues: CAWTTSGGKGYF.

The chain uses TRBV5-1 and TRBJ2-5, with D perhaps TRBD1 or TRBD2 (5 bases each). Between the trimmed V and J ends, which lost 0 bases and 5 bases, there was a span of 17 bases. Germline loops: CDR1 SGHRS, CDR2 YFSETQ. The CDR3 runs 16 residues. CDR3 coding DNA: TGCGCCAGCAGCTTGGAACCGGGACCCCCGGGGGAGACCCAGTACTTC. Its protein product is CASSLEPGPPGETQYF.

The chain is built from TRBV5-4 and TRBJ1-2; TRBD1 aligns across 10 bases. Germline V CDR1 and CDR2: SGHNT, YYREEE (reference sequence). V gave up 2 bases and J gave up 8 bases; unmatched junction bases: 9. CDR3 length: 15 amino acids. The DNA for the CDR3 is TGTGCCAGCAGCTTCGGGACAGGGGCTCTGAGGGGCTACACCTTC. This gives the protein CASSFGTGALRGYTF.

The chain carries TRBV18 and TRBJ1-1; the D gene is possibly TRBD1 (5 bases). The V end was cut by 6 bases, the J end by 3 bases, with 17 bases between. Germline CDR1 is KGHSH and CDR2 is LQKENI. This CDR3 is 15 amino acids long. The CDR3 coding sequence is TGTGCCAGCTCGTCTCGGGGGGGGATTGACACTGAAGCTTTCTTT. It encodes CASSSRGGIDTEAFF.

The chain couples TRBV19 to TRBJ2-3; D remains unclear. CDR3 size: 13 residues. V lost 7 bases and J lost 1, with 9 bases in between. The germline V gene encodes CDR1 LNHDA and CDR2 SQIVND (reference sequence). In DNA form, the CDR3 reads TGTGCCAGTAACAGCTGGCGCACAGATACGCAGTATTTT. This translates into CASNSWRTDTQYF. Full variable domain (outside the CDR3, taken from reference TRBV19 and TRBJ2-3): DGGITQSPKYLFRKEGQNVTLSCEQNLNHDAMYWYRQDPGQGLRLIYYSQIVNDFQKGDIAEGYSVSREKKESFPLTVTSAQKNPTAFYLCASNSWRTDTQYFGPGTRLTVL.

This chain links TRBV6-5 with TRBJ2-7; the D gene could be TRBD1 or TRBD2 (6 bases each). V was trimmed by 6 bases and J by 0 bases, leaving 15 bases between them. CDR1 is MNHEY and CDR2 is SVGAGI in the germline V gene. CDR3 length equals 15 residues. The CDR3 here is CASREGTLPSYEQYF. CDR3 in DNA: TGTGCCAGCAGGGAGGGGACACTCCCCTCCTACGAGCAGTACTTC.

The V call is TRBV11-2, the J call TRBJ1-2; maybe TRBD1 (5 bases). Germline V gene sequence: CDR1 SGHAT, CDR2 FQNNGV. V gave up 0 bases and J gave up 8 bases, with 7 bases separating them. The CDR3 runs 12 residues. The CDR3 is CASSLDRVGYTF. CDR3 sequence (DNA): TGTGCCAGCAGCTTAGACAGGGTGGGCTACACCTTC.

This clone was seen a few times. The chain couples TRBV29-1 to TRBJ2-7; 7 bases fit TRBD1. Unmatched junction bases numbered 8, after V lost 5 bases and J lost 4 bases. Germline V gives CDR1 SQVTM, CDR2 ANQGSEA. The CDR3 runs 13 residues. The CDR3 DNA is TGCAGCGTTATAAATACAGGGGTATACGAGCAGTACTTC. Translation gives CSVINTGVYEQYF.

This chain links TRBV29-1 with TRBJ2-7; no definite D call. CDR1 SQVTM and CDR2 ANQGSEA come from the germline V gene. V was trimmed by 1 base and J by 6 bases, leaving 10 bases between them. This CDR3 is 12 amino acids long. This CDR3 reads CSVEVGRGEQYF. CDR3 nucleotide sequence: TGCAGCGTTGAAGTAGGCCGTGGCGAGCAGTACTTC.

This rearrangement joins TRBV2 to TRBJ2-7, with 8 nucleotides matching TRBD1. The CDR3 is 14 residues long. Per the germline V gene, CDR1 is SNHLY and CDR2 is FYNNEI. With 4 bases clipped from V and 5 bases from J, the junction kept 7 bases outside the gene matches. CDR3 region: CASSGGLTGDEQYF. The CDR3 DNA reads TGTGCCAGCAGTGGTGGGCTGACAGGGGACGAGCAGTACTTC. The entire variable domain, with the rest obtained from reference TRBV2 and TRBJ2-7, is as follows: EPEVTQTPSHQVTQMGQEVILRCVPISNHLYFYWYRQILGQKVEFLVSFYNNEISEKSEIFDDQFSVERPDGSNFTLKIRSTKLEDSAMYFCASSGGLTGDEQYFGPGTRLTVT.

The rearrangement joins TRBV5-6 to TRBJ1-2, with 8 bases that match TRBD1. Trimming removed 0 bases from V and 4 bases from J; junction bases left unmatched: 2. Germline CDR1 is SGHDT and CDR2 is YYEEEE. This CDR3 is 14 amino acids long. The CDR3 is CASSLVDRVYGYTF. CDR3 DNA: TGTGCCAGCAGCTTGGTGGACAGGGTCTATGGCTACACCTTC.

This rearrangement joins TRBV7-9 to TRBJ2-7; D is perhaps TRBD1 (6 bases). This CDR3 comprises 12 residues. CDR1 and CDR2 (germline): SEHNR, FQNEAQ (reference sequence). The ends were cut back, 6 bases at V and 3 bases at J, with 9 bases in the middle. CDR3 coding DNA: TGTGCCAGCAGATCGACAGGCTACGAGCAGTACTTC. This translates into CASRSTGYEQYF.

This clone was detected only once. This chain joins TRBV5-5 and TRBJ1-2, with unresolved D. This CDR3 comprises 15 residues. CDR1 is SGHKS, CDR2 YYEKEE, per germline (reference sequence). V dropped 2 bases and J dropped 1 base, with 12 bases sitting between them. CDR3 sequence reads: CASSFDIEGNYGYTF. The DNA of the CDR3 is TGTGCCAGCAGCTTCGACATCGAAGGTAACTATGGCTACACCTTC.

The CDR3 DNA is TGTGCCAGCAGTTTTGATCGACAGGGGATAGATGAGCAGTTCTTC. This gives the protein CASSFDRQGIDEQFF. The V gene is TRBV6-6, the J gene TRBJ2-1; TRBD1 aligns across 8 bases. CDR1 and CDR2 (germline): MNHNY, SVGAGI (reference sequence). V shed 4 bases, J shed 8 bases, and the junction held 10 bases outside the gene matches. This CDR3 has 15 residues.

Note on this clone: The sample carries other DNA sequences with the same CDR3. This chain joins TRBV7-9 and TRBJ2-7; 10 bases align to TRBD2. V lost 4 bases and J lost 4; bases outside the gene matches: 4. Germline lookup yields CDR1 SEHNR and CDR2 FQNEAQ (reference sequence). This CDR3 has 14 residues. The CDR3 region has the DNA TGTGCCAGCAGCTACAGCGGGGGGGCTTACGAGCAGTACTTC. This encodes CASSYSGGAYEQYF.

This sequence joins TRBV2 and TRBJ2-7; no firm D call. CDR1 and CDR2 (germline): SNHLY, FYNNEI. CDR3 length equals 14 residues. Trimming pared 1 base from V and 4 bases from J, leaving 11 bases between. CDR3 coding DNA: TGTGCCAGCAGTGAAGGAACAGCTCGGTACGAGCAGTACTTC. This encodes CASSEGTARYEQYF. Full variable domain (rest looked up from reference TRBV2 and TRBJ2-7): EPEVTQTPSHQVTQMGQEVILRCVPISNHLYFYWYRQILGQKVEFLVSFYNNEISEKSEIFDDQFSVERPDGSNFTLKIRSTKLEDSAMYFCASSEGTARYEQYFGPGTRLTVT.

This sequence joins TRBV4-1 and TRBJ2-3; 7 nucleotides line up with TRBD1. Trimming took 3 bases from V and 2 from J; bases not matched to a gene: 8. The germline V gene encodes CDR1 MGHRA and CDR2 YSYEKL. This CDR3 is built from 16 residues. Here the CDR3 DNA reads TGCGCCAGCAGCCAGGAACTAGGGGGCTTCACAGATACGCAGTATTTT. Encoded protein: CASSQELGGFTDTQYF.

CDR3 protein: CASSYADRDNDYGYTF. The DNA for the CDR3 is TGTGCCAGCAGTTACGCGGACAGGGACAACGACTATGGCTACACCTTC. This chain joins TRBV6-6 and TRBJ1-2; TRBD1 aligns across 8 bases. The CDR3 sequence is 16 residues long. Germline values: CDR1 MNHNY, CDR2 SVGAGI (reference sequence). The V and J ends lost 2 bases and 3 bases, in that order; junction bases with no gene match: 8.

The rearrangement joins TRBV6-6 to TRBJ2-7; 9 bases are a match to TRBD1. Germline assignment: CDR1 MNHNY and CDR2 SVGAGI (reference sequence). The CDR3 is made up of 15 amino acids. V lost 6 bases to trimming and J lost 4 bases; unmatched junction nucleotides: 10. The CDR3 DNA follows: TGTGCCAGCAGACAGACAGGGGGAGATCCGTACGAGCAGTACTTC. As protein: CASRQTGGDPYEQYF.

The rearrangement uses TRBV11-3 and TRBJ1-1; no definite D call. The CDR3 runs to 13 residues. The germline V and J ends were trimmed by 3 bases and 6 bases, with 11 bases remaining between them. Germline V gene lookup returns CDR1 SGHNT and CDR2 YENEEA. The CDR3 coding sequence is TGTGCCAGCAGCTTGGTCCCCCACTCTGAAGCTTTCTTT. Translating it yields CASSLVPHSEAFF.

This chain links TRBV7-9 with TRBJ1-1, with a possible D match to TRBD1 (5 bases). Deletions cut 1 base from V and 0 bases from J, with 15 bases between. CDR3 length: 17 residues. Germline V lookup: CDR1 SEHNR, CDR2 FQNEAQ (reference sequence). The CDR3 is CASSLVGRGYMNTEAFF. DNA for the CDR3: TGTGCCAGCAGCTTAGTTGGCCGGGGGTATATGAACACTGAAGCTTTCTTT.

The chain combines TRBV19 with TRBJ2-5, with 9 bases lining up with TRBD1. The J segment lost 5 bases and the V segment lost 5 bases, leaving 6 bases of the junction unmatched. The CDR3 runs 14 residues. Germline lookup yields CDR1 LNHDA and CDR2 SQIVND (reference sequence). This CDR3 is CASSFGQGRETQYF. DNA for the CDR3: TGTGCCAGTAGTTTTGGACAGGGGAGGGAGACCCAGTACTTC.

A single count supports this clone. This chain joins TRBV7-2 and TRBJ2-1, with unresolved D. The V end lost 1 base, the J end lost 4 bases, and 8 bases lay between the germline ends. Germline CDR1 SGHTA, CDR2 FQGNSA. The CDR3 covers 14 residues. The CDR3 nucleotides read TGTGCCAGCAGCTTAGATCCCGATTACAATGAGCAGTTCTTC. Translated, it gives CASSLDPDYNEQFF.